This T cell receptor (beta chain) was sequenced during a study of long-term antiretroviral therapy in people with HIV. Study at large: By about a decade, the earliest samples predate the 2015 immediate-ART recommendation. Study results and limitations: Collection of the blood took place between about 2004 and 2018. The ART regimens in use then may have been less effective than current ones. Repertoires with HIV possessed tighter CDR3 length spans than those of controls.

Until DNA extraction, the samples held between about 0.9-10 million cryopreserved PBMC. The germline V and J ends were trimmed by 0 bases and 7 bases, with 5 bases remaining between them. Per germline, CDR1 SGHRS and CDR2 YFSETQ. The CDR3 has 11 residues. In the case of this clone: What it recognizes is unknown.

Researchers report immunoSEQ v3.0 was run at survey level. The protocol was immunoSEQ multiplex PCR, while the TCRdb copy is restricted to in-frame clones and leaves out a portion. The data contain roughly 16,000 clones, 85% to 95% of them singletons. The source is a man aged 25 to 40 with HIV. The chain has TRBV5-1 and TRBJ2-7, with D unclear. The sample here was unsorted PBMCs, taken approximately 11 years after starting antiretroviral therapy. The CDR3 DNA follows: TGCGCCAGCAGCTTGGGAAGAGAGCAGTACTTC. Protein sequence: CASSLGREQYF.